What follows are 8 T cell receptor beta chains derived from one specimen sequenced in a study of identical twins. MiXCR, applied by TCRdb to the 5' RACE reads, yields one record per CDR3 protein. The sample lists just over 450,000 distinct CDR3 sequences, around 14% occurring once. These sequences were also reported in another study, on yellow fever vaccine responses in identical twins.

The material sequenced was CD4+ T cells sorted from blood. The receptor source for this set is a woman younger than 35 in good health.

This chain uses TRBV11-3 with TRBJ2-4; 8 bases map to TRBD2. There are 14 residues in the CDR3. The germline V gene encodes CDR1 SGHNT and CDR2 YENEEA. V lost 5 bases and J lost 7; bases outside the gene matches: 7. CDR3 DNA: TGTGCCAGCAGCCCGGGGGGGGTTTGGAACATTCAGTACTTC. Translating gives CASSPGGVWNIQYF. The variable domain in full, completed from reference TRBV11-3 and TRBJ2-4, reads EAGVVQSPRYKIIEKKQPVAFWCNPISGHNTLYWYLQNLGQGPELLIRYENEEAVDDSQLPKDRFSAERLKGVDSTLKIQPAELGDSAVYLCASSPGGVWNIQYFGAGTRLSVL.

This clonotype was observed many times. CDR3 bases: TGTGCCAGCAGTCTTGGGGACAGGGCCACTGAAGCTTTCTTT. It translates to CASSLGDRATEAFF. This chain links TRBV12-3 or TRBV12-4 with TRBJ1-1, with TRBD1 matching 9 bases. Germline trimming cut 5 bases from V and 4 bases from J; bases unmatched to any gene: 5. This CDR3 is built from 14 residues.

At least ten counts were recorded for this clonotype. The CDR3 bases are TGTGCCAGCAGCTCGACAGGGTCAGATACGCAGTATTTT. The encoded protein is CASSSTGSDTQYF. The chain couples TRBV7-8 to TRBJ2-3, with TRBD1 matching 7 bases. Trimming cost V 4 bases and J 4 bases; bases outside gene matches: 2. This CDR3 region has 13 residues. CDR1 and CDR2 from the germline V gene are SGHVS and FQNEAQ.

There are a few counts of this clonotype. The chain carries TRBV18 and TRBJ2-3, with TRBD2 matching over 8 bases. Germline V lookup: CDR1 KGHSH, CDR2 LQKENI. J gave up 3 bases and V 5 bases, and 13 bases lay outside the gene matches. The CDR3 sequence is 17 residues long. CDR3 DNA sequence: TGTGCCAGCTCATCGATGAACGGGGGGGGCCAGACAGATACGCAGTATTTT. It encodes CASSSMNGGGQTDTQYF.

This rearrangement joins TRBV29-1 to TRBJ2-5; D is undetermined. The CDR3 has 12 amino acids. Looked up from germline, CDR1 is SQVTM and CDR2 is ANQGSEA. V dropped 4 bases and J dropped 5 bases, with 11 bases sitting between them. The CDR3 nucleotides read TGCAGCGTTGGTCGGAGTGGGGAGACCCAGTACTTC. Amino acids: CSVGRSGETQYF.

A word on this clonotype: Just one base apart from a much larger clone, this may be a read error. Likely a read error: the CDR3 ends without its conserved phenylalanine or tryptophan. The chain uses TRBV29-1 and TRBJ1-5; tentatively, D is TRBD1 (5 bases). This CDR3 region has 14 residues. Trimming took off 6 bases at V and 6 bases at J, with 18 bases between the two ends. Germline V gene data show CDR1 as SQVTM and CDR2 as ANQGSEA. As DNA, the CDR3 is TGCAGCGTCGCCGACTTAGGGGTGGGTCAGCCCCAGCATTCT. Translated, it gives CSVADLGVGQPQHS.

In this sample, this clonotype turned up many times. The V gene is TRBV6-2 or TRBV6-3, the J gene TRBJ2-2, with D possibly TRBD2 on 6 matching bases. The V gene's germline CDR1 is MNHEY and CDR2 SVGEGT. CDR3 length: 11 residues. Here the CDR3 reads CVSGDTGELFF. In DNA, the CDR3 is TGTGTTAGCGGTGACACCGGGGAGCTGTTTTTT.

This clonotype was observed many times. The rearrangement joins TRBV5-1 to TRBJ2-5, with TRBD2 matching over 7 bases. The CDR3 loop spans 15 amino acids. Germline values: CDR1 SGHRS, CDR2 YFSETQ. Trimming cost V 5 bases and J 0 bases; bases outside gene matches: 7. The CDR3 spells CASRFTSEHQETQYF. CDR3 DNA: TGCGCCAGCAGGTTCACTAGCGAACACCAAGAGACCCAGTACTTC.